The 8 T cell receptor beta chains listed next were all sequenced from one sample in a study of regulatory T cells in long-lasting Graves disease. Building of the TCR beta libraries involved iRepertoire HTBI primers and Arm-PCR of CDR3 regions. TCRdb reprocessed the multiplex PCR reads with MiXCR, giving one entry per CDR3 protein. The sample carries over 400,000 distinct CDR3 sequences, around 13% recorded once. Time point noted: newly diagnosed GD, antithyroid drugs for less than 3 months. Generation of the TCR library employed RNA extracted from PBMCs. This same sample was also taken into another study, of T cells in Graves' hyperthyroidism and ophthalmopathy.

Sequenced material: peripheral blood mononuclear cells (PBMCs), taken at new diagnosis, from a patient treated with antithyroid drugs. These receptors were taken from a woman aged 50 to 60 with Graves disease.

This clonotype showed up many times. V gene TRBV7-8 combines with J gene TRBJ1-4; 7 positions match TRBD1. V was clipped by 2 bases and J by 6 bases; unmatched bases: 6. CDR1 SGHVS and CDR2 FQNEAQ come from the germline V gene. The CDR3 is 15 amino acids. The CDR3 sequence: CASSLRDRVDEKLFF. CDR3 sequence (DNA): TGTGCCAGCAGCTTACGAGACAGGGTGGATGAAAAACTGTTTTTT. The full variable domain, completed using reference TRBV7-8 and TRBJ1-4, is GAGVSQSPRYKVAKRGQDVALRCDPISGHVSLFWYQQALGQGPEFLTYFQNEAQLDKSGLPSDRFFAERPEGSVSTLKIQRTQQEDSAVYLCASSLRDRVDEKLFFGSGTQLSVL.

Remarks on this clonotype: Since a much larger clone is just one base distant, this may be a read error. The CDR3 sequence is CAIGRPTDTDTQCF. The CDR3, as DNA: TGTGCCATAGGGCGACCCACAGACACAGATACGCAGTGTTTT. The chain is built from TRBV6-1 and TRBJ2-3; D gene ambiguous. CDR3 size: 14 residues. Germline CDR1 is MNHNS and CDR2 is SASEGT.

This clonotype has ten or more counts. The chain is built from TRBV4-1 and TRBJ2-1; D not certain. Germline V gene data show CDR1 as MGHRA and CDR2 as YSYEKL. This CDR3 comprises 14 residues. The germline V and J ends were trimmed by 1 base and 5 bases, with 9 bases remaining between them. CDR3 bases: TGCGCCAGCAGCCAAGTTATGCAGGACAATGAGCAGTTCTTC. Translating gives CASSQVMQDNEQFF.

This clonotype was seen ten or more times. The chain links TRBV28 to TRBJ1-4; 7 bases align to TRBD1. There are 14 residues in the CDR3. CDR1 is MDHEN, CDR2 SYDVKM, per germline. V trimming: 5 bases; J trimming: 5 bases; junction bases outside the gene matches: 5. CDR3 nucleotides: TGTGCCAGCAGTGCGGGACAGCTCAATGAAAAACTGTTTTTT. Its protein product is CASSAGQLNEKLFF.

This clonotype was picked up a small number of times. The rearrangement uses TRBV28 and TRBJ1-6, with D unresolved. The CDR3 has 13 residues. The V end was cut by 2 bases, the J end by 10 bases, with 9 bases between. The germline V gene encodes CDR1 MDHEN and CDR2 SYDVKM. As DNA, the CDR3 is TGTGCCAGCAGTTTAGCCCGGCGGTCACCCCTCCACTTT. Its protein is CASSLARRSPLHF.

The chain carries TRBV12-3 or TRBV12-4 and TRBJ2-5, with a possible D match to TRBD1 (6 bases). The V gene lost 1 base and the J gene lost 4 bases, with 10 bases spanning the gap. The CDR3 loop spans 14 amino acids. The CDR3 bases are TGTGCCAGCAGTTTAGGGGGGCAGCTAGAGACCCAGTACTTC. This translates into CASSLGGQLETQYF.

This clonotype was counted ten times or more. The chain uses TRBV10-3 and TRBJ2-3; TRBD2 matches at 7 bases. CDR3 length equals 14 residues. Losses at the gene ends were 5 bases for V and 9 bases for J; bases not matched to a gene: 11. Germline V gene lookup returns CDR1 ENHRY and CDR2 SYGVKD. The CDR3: CAISPSGEGRTQYF. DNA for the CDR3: TGTGCCATCAGTCCAAGCGGGGAGGGGAGGACGCAGTATTTT.

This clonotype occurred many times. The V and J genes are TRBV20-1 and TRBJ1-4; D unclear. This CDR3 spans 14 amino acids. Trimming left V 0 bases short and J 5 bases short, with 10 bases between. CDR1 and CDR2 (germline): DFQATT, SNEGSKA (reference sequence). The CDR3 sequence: CSARDQAGNEKLFF. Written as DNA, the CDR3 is TGCAGTGCTAGAGATCAAGCGGGGAATGAAAAACTGTTTTTT.